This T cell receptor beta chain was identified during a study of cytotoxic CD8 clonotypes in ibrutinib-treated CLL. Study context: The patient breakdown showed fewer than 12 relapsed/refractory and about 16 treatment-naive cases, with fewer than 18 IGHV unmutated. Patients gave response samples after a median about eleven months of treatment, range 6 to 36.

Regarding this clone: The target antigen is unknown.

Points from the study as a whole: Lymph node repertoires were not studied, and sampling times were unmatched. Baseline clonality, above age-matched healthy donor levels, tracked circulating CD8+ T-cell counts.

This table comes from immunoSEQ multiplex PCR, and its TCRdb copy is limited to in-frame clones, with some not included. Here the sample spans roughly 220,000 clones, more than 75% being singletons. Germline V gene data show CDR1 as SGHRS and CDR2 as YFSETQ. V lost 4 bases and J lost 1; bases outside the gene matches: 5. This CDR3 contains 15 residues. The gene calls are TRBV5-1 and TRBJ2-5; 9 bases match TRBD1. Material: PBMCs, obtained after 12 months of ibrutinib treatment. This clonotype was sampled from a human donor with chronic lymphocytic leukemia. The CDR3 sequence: CASSQQGASQETQYF. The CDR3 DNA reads TGCGCCAGCAGCCAACAGGGGGCGAGCCAAGAGACCCAGTACTTC.